The clone carrying this TCR beta chain was seen many times. Its antigen is unknown. Using its own MiXCR run on the 5' RACE reads, TCRdb lists one record per CDR3 protein. Seen here are about 530,000 distinct CDR3 sequences, about a fifth observed once, and the top ten hold around 0.48%. This sample was taken from a study of identical twins. Study-level points and caveats: Researchers reported weaker excess twin sharing in beta out-of-frame sequences. When twins shared out-of-frame alpha sequences, those sequences had excess low generation probability.

These data were also filed under a second study, of yellow fever vaccine responses in identical twins.

This sequence was found in a woman between 18 and 29 years old in good health. The source material was CD4+ T cells sorted from blood.

The CDR3 DNA reads as TGTGCCAGCAGTTACGAGGAGGGGAGGTACGAGCAGTACTTC. Residues: CASSYEEGRYEQYF. V usage is TRBV6-5 and J usage is TRBJ2-7; the D gene is possibly TRBD2 (6 bases). V was trimmed by 2 bases and J by 4 bases, leaving 12 bases between them. The CDR3 consists of 14 residues. CDR1 and CDR2 from the germline V gene are MNHEY and SVGAGI.